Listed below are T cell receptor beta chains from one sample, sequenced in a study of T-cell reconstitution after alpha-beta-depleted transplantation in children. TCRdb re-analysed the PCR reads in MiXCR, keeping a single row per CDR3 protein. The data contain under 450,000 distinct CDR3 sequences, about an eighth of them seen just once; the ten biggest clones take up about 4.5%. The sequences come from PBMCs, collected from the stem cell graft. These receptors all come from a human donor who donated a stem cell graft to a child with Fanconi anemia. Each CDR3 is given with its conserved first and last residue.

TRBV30	CAWSGGTEGAIQYF
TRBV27	CASTSGGAANEQFF
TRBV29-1	CSVHRGGNEQFF
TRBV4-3	CASSPSAGAASYNEQFF
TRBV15	CATSREGTGSYNEQFF
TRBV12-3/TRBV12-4	CASSLASGRAFF
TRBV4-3	CASSQGLVTGELFF
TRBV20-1	CSARDPPSGGVLFTDTQYF
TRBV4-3	CASSPSLRGGYTF
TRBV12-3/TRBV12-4	CASSYRTAETQYF
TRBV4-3	CASSQAAGGIYEQYF
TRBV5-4	CASRPWGATNEKLFF
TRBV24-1	CATSDAGTGTKNIQYF
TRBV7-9	CASSLTSGIQYF
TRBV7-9	CASSFRDQNTEVFF
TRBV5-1	CASSLVGQGALPSGANVLTF
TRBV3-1	CASSRQGGTDTQYF
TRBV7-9	CASSLDIRTGELFF
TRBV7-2	CASSSPGLYNEQFF
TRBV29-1	CSVPQGNEQYF
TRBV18	CASSPQGGSAGNTIYF
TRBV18	CASSSSSRVLYGYTF
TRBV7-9	CASAPGGPGNEQFF
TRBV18	CASSPPIRPFGTEAFF
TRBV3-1	CASSQHGLNEKLFF
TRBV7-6	CASSLAAGRVDTIYF
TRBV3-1	CASSQTTGELFF
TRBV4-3	CASSQEAWVPRGGGTDTQYF
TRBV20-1	CSAREPGQYTEAFF
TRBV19	CASSIGQANTGELFF
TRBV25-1	CASLGQGNTEAFF
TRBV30	CAWGLSGNTIYF
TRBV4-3	CASSQRPTGGTEAFF
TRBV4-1	CASSLSLGQPDEQYF
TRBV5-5	CASSFTSYNSPLHF
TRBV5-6	CASSSGRGRGGYTF
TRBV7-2	CASSLDQQAFF
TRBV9	CASSVDGRRAGELFF
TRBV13	CASSLGLEGALGYTF